This is a list of T cell receptor beta chains from one sample in a study of blood T cell repertoires in COVID-19. Measured with immunoSEQ multiplex PCR; TCRdb has only the in-frame clones, and not every one. The table shows roughly 120,000 clones, with about 83% occurring only once. The sample comprised peripheral blood. The receptors originated from a human donor in a cohort sampled during active COVID-19. The CDR3 runs from the conserved cysteine through the conserved F or W. A D gene is named only where the DNA matches it firmly. The listing skips clone size in some rows; elsewhere it reads once, few, many or a size class.

TRBV27	TRBJ2-3	TRBD1	once	TGTGCCAGCAGTGAGGGCAGGGGGCCAGATACGCAGTATTTT	CASSEGRGPDTQYF
TRBV18	TRBJ2-2	TRBD2	.	TGTGCCAGCTCACCACTGCAGGGACCAGGGAGGGCCGGGGAGCTGTTTTTT	CASSPLQGPGRAGELFF
TRBV6-5	TRBJ1-2	.	.	TGTGCCAGCGACCCCCCGGGAGCATGGGGCTACACCTTC	CASDPPGAWGYTF
TRBV18	TRBJ2-7	TRBD2	.	TGTGCCAGCTCACCTCCACTAGCGGAGGCCTCCTACGAGCAGTACTTC	CASSPPLAEASYEQYF
TRBV27	TRBJ2-6	.	.	TGTGCCAGCAGCCACATCTCTGGGGCCAACGTCCTGACTTTC	CASSHISGANVLTF
TRBV19	TRBJ2-1	TRBD2	.	TGTCGGAGTGGGCGGGAGGGAGGAAATGAGCAGTTCTTC	CRSGREGGNEQFF
TRBV5-1	TRBJ2-7	TRBD2	.	TGCGCCAGCAGCAAGGGACTAGCGGCGTATACCTACGAGCAGTACTTC	CASSKGLAAYTYEQYF
TRBV2	TRBJ1-6	.	.	TGTGCCAGCAGTGAATGGCAGGGGAGCTCCTATAATTCACCCCTCCACTTT	CASSEWQGSSYNSPLHF
TRBV18	TRBJ2-1	TRBD2	.	TGTGCCAGCTCACCAAAGACTAGCGGGAGCTCCTACAATGAGCAGTTCTTC	CASSPKTSGSSYNEQFF
TRBV3-1/TRBV3-2	TRBJ2-7	.	.	TGTGCCAGCAGCCAGAACGACAGGAATCTTTACTTC	CASSQNDRNLYF
TRBV12-3/TRBV12-4	TRBJ2-3	.	once	TGTGCCAGCAGCTCAGATACGCAGTATTTT	CASSSDTQYF
TRBV29-1	TRBJ2-5	.	.	TGCAGCGTTGGACAGGACCTCCAAGAGACCCAGTACTTC	CSVGQDLQETQYF
TRBV6-6	TRBJ2-5	.	once	TGTGCCAGCGTTTGGACAGTAGAAGAGACCCAGTACTTC	CASVWTVEETQYF
TRBV5-8	TRBJ2-1	.	.	TGTGCCAGCCCCTTGGCCCCCGGGAGCGGACCTATATACAATGAGCAGTTCTTC	CASPLAPGSGPIYNEQFF
TRBV18	TRBJ1-2	TRBD1	.	TGTGCCAGCTCACCGGACAGGGTCTATGGCTACACCTTC	CASSPDRVYGYTF
TRBV2	TRBJ1-2	.	.	TGTGCCAGCAGTGCCCCTGGAGGGCTTGACTATGGCTACACCTTC	CASSAPGGLDYGYTF
TRBV3-1/TRBV3-2	TRBJ1-3	.	.	TGTGCCAGCAGCCTTACAGGAAACACCATATATTTT	CASSLTGNTIYF
TRBV4-3	TRBJ2-2	TRBD2	.	TGCGCCAGCAGCCAAGAGACGGGAGGCACCGGGGAGCTGTTTTTT	CASSQETGGTGELFF
TRBV5-1	TRBJ2-1	.	.	TGCGCCAGCAGCCCCCAAGAGATCGTAAGCTCCTACAATGAGCAGTTCTTC	CASSPQEIVSSYNEQFF
TRBV20-1	TRBJ1-1	.	.	TGCAGTGCCTGGGAGGTTACTGAAGCTTTCTTT	CSAWEVTEAFF
TRBV4-3	TRBJ2-1	TRBD2	.	TGCGCCAGCAGGGTGGGAGTTAGCGGGAGAGTGAATGAGCAGTTCTTC	CASRVGVSGRVNEQFF
TRBV7-2	TRBJ2-1	TRBD2	once	TGTGCCAGCAGCTCGGGACTAGCGGGAGTACGCAATGAGCAGTTCTTC	CASSSGLAGVRNEQFF
TRBV4-3	TRBJ2-3	TRBD2	.	TGCGCCAGCAGCCAACTAACCCCCGGGACTAGCACTACAGATACGCAGTATTTT	CASSQLTPGTSTTDTQYF
TRBV7-8	TRBJ2-7	.	.	TGTGCCAGCAGCGCAGATCGAATCGGGTTCAGCTCCTACGAGCAGTACTTC	CASSADRIGFSSYEQYF